These 8 T cell receptor beta chains were sequenced from one sample in a study of CD8+ T cells in alopecia areata. cDNA prepared by RNA extraction and subsequent reverse transcription served as the template for sequencing. Libraries were prepared by immunoSEQ multiplex PCR; TCRdb keeps only in-frame clonotypes and omits some of them. Here the sample spans around 120,000 clones, 53% being singletons. Sample treatment: oral pan-JAK inhibitor, 5-10 mg twice daily. The sample was CD4+ T cells sorted from blood, taken at week 4, from a patient treated with tofacitinib. All receptors derive from a human donor with alopecia areata.

In the case of this clone: The sample holds other DNA sequences that translate to the same CDR3. The gene calls are TRBV30 and TRBJ1-2; tentatively, D is TRBD1 (5 bases). This CDR3 region has 12 residues. V lost 1 base and J 4 bases, leaving 7 bases between the germline ends. CDR1 is GTSNPN, CDR2 SVGIG, per germline (reference sequence). CDR3 loop: CAWSAQGYGYTF. As DNA, the CDR3 is TGTGCCTGGAGTGCGCAGGGCTATGGCTACACCTTC.

This chain joins TRBV19 and TRBJ2-1; 8 bases are a match to TRBD1. This CDR3 has 17 amino acids. V shed 5 bases, J shed 4 bases, and the junction held 13 bases outside the gene matches. The germline gives CDR1 LNHDA, CDR2 SQIVND (reference sequence). The CDR3, as DNA: TGTGCCAGTAGTCCAACTAGGGACAGGCGCTTATACAATGAGCAGTTCTTC. Translated, it gives CASSPTRDRRLYNEQFF.

This chain links TRBV9 with TRBJ1-2, with D perhaps matching TRBD1 (5 bases). CDR1 and CDR2 (germline): SGDLS, YYNGEE. CDR3 length equals 14 residues. Trimming took 7 bases from V and 1 from J, leaving 14 bases between them. The DNA of the CDR3 is TGTGCCAGCGGTGAGACAGCTAATAACTATGGCTACACCTTC. This gives the protein CASGETANNYGYTF. Using reference TRBV9 and TRBJ1-2 for the parts outside the CDR3, the full variable domain is DSGVTQTPKHLITATGQRVTLRCSPRSGDLSVYWYQQSLDQGLQFLIQYYNGEERAKGNILERFSAQQFPDLHSELNLSSLELGDSALYFCASGETANNYGYTFGSGTRLTVV.

This chain uses TRBV10-1 with TRBJ2-5; D not resolved. The V gene's germline CDR1 is WNHNN and CDR2 SYGVQD (reference sequence). The CDR3 totals 16 residues. V was clipped by 0 bases and J by 4 bases, with 15 bases between them. CDR3 protein: CASSESTGSSRETQYF. CDR3 coding DNA: TGCGCCAGCAGTGAGTCGACGGGTAGCTCCAGAGAGACCCAGTACTTC.

This chain links TRBV9 with TRBJ1-1; the D is unclear. The V gene's germline CDR1 is SGDLS and CDR2 YYNGEE. The CDR3 has 13 amino acids. Trimming shortened V by 1 base and J by 2 bases, and 6 bases separated the two germline ends. CDR3 sequence (DNA): TGTGCCAGCAGCGTACACAGCAACACTGAAGCTTTCTTT. Translation gives CASSVHSNTEAFF.

V gene TRBV6-5 combines with J gene TRBJ2-2; perhaps TRBD1 as D (5 bases). Trimming removed 0 bases at V and 0 bases at J, with 8 bases between. This CDR3 region has 16 residues. Germline CDR1 MNHEY, CDR2 SVGAGI. Here the CDR3 DNA reads TGTGCCAGCAGTTACTCGACAGCCTCGAACACCGGGGAGCTGTTTTTT. Residues: CASSYSTASNTGELFF.

The J gene is TRBJ1-1, the V gene TRBV7-3; D unclear. CDR3 length: 14 amino acids. Germline V CDR1 and CDR2: SGHTA, FQGTGA. Trimming took off 0 bases at V and 1 base at J, with 6 bases between the two ends. The CDR3 spells CASSLTSANTEAFF. CDR3 DNA: TGTGCCAGCAGCTTAACGTCGGCGAACACTGAAGCTTTCTTT.

This clone was seen more than once but under ten times. The J gene is TRBJ1-1, the V gene TRBV29-1; D uncertain. From germline, CDR1 is SQVTM and CDR2 ANQGSEA. The CDR3 has 11 residues. Trimming shortened V by 4 bases and J by 7 bases, and 10 bases separated the two germline ends. The CDR3 sequence: CSVVGRHEAFF. CDR3 bases: TGCAGCGTTGTAGGTAGGCATGAAGCTTTCTTT.